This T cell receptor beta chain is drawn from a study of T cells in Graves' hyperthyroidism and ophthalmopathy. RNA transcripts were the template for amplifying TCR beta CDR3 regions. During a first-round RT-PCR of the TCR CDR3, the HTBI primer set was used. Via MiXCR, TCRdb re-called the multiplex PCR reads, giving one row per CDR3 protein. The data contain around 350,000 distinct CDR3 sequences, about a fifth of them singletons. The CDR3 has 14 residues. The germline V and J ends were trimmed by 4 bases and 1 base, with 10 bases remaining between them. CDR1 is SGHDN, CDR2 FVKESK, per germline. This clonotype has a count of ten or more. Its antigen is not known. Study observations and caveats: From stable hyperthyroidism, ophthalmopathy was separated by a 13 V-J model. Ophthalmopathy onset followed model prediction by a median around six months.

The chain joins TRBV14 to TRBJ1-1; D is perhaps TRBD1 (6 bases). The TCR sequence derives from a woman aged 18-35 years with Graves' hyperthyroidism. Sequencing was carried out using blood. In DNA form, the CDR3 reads TGTGCCAGCAGCCCCGGGACACAGAACACTGAAGCTTTCTTT. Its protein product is CASSPGTQNTEAFF.